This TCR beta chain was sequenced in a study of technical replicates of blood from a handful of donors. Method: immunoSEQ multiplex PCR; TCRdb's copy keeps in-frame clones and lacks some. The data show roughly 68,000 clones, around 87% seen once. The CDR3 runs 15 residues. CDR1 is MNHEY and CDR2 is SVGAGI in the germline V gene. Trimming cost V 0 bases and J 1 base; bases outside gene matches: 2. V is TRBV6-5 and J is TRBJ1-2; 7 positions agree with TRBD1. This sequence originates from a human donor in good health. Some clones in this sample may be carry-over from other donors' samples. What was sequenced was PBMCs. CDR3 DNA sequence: TGTGCCAGCAGTTACTCGAGACAGGGTAACTATGGCTACACCTTC. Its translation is CASSYSRQGNYGYTF.